The 9 T cell receptor beta chains listed next were all sequenced from one sample in a study of cytotoxic CD8 clonotypes in ibrutinib-treated CLL. Assay: immunoSEQ multiplex PCR; the TCRdb copy retains only in-frame clones and omits some. The sample includes around 140,000 clones, 80% to 90% of them seen just once. The material sequenced was PBMCs, taken after 24 months of ibrutinib treatment. The receptors stem from a human donor with chronic lymphocytic leukemia.

The chain combines TRBV19 with TRBJ2-3; D is ambiguous. CDR1 and CDR2 from the germline V gene are LNHDA and SQIVND (reference sequence). The CDR3 totals 13 residues. V lost 11 bases and J 0 bases, leaving 12 bases between the germline ends. The CDR3 bases are TGTGCCTCCAGGAAGGGCAGCACAGATACGCAGTATTTT. As protein: CASRKGSTDTQYF.

This sequence joins TRBV27 and TRBJ2-2; no definite D call. Trimming shortened V by 0 bases and J by 7 bases, and 6 bases separated the two germline ends. This CDR3 region has 13 residues. From germline, CDR1 is MNHEY and CDR2 SMNVEV (reference sequence). CDR3 region: CASSLSSYGELFF. For the CDR3, the DNA is TGTGCCAGCAGTTTATCTTCCTACGGGGAGCTGTTTTTT.

The chain combines TRBV28 with TRBJ1-5, with TRBD1 as a possible D gene (6 bases). Trimming removed 5 bases from V and 1 base from J, with 18 bases in between. The CDR3 loop spans 17 amino acids. The germline V gene encodes CDR1 MDHEN and CDR2 SYDVKM. The CDR3 here is CASSGLQGRVSNQPQHF. The DNA of the CDR3 is TGTGCCAGCAGTGGGCTACAGGGTCGTGTAAGCAATCAGCCCCAGCATTTT.

This clone was picked up a small number of times. The rearrangement joins TRBV10-1 to TRBJ2-1; TRBD1 or TRBD2 may be the D gene (5 bases each). This CDR3 is built from 15 residues. Trimming removed 4 bases from V and 2 bases from J, with 12 bases in between. Germline V gives CDR1 WNHNN, CDR2 SYGVQD (reference sequence). The CDR3 spells CASSGGGRPYNEQFF. The CDR3 nucleotides are TGCGCCAGCAGTGGGGGCGGGCGCCCCTACAATGAGCAGTTCTTC.

The genes are TRBV5-4 and TRBJ2-2, with D possibly called TRBD1 or TRBD2 (5 bases each). The CDR3 is made up of 14 amino acids. Germline V gene data show CDR1 as SGHNT and CDR2 as YYREEE (reference sequence). Trimming stripped 3 bases from V and 7 bases from J, with 13 bases between. The CDR3 spells CASSSGMRGGELFF. The CDR3 nucleotides are TGTGCCAGCAGCTCCGGGATGAGGGGCGGGGAGCTGTTTTTT.

The chain uses TRBV29-1 and TRBJ2-7; 9 positions match TRBD1. The CDR3 runs 17 residues. V was clipped by 4 bases and J by 0 bases; unmatched bases: 13. Germline loops: CDR1 SQVTM, CDR2 ANQGSEA. CDR3 loop: CSVGTVAGTGSSYEQYF. In nucleotides, the CDR3 is TGCAGCGTTGGAACCGTGGCGGGGACAGGGAGCTCCTACGAGCAGTACTTC.

The V gene is TRBV9, the J gene TRBJ2-3; 10 nucleotides align to TRBD1. The CDR3 totals 17 residues. J gave up 0 bases and V 5 bases, and 9 bases lay outside the gene matches. CDR1 is SGDLS, CDR2 YYNGEE, per germline. The CDR3 loop is CASSAPGQGLSTDTQYF. CDR3 in DNA: TGTGCCAGCAGTGCACCGGGACAGGGGTTGAGCACAGATACGCAGTATTTT. The full variable domain, its missing parts supplied by reference TRBV9 and TRBJ2-3, is DSGVTQTPKHLITATGQRVTLRCSPRSGDLSVYWYQQSLDQGLQFLIQYYNGEERAKGNILERFSAQQFPDLHSELNLSSLELGDSALYFCASSAPGQGLSTDTQYFGPGTRLTVL.

The chain recombines TRBV7-3 with TRBJ2-2, with D perhaps TRBD1 (6 bases). This CDR3 is built from 15 residues. Germline lookup yields CDR1 SGHTA and CDR2 FQGTGA. Trimming pared 5 bases from V and 5 bases from J, leaving 15 bases between. The CDR3, as DNA: TGTGCCAGCAGCCCCGGACAGTCCAAAACCGGGGAGCTGTTTTTT. Translated: CASSPGQSKTGELFF. The complete variable domain, with remaining parts taken from reference TRBV7-3 and TRBJ2-2, reads GAGVSQTPSNKVTEKGKYVELRCDPISGHTALYWYRQSLGQGPEFLIYFQGTGAADDSGLPNDRFFAVRPEGSVSTLKIQRTERGDSAVYLCASSPGQSKTGELFFGEGSRLTVL.

V gene TRBV18 combines with J gene TRBJ2-1, with 10 bases identical to TRBD2. The CDR3 consists of 15 residues. Trimming cost V 0 bases and J 7 bases; bases outside gene matches: 3. Germline V gene sequence: CDR1 KGHSH, CDR2 LQKENI. CDR3 amino acids: CASSPPAGGRNEQFF. Here the CDR3 DNA reads TGTGCCAGCTCACCACCAGCGGGGGGGCGGAATGAGCAGTTCTTC.